The source of this TCR beta chain is a study of radiation and T cells in renal cell carcinoma. Profiled with immunoSEQ multiplex PCR; TCRdb holds only in-frame clones, not every one. The table has around 81,000 clones, around 81% seen once; the top ten hold under 10%. The length of the CDR3 is 13 residues. Trimming removed 0 bases at V and 8 bases at J, with 13 bases between. Germline-derived CDR1 and CDR2 are GTSNPN and SVGIG (reference sequence). Points from the study as a whole: Pretreatment tumor biopsies were lacking, so baseline clonotypes are unknown.

Sample time point: blood 4 weeks post-SBRT, at nephrectomy. Regarding treatment: 15 Gy SBRT to primary tumor, nephrectomy 4 weeks later. Nephrectomy followed 15 Gy stereotactic body radiation by 4 weeks. Radiation-treated patients gave blood at baseline, week 2 and week 4. The tumor was a clear cell renal cell carcinoma. A word on this clone: Its target is not known.

The receptor was isolated from a middle-aged man with renal cell carcinoma. The V gene is TRBV30, the J gene TRBJ1-2, with D tentatively TRBD1 (6 bases). Source: blood, taken from a patient whose treatment included radiotherapy and nephrectomy. In DNA, the CDR3 is TGTGCCTGGAGTGTAGGGCAGGGGTTGGGCTACACCTTC. Translating it yields CAWSVGQGLGYTF. The full variable domain, its missing parts supplied by reference TRBV30 and TRBJ1-2, is SQTIHQWPATLVQPVGSPLSLECTVEGTSNPNLYWYRQAAGRGLQLLFYSVGIGQISSEVPQNLSASRPQDRQFILSSKKLLLSDSGFYLCAWSVGQGLGYTFGSGTRLTVV.